The 3 T cell receptor beta chains below were found in one sample sequenced in a study of cytomegalovirus exposure and HLA in healthy donors. This PCR relied on a set of 60 Vbeta primers and 13 Jbeta primers. The data were produced by immunoSEQ multiplex PCR, yet TCRdb's version contains in-frame clones alone and is incomplete. The sample holds around 100,000 clones, 76% seen once. Sequencing used PBMCs. The receptor set was obtained from a woman aged 18 to 35 in good health and CMV-seropositive.

The V and J genes are TRBV6-9 and TRBJ2-7, with a weak D call TRBD1 (5 bases). The CDR3 runs 15 residues. CDR1 MNHGY and CDR2 SVAAGI come from the germline V gene. The ends were cut back, 6 bases at V and 3 bases at J, with 18 bases in the middle. The CDR3 DNA reads TGTGCCAGCAGATCGGCGGCAGGGCGATTCTACGAGCAGTACTTC. It is translated as CASRSAAGRFYEQYF.

Concerning this clone: The junction differs from germline at one of its ends, possibly a read error. The chain has TRBV7-7 and TRBJ2-4; tentative D call: TRBD2 (5 bases). Germline V CDR1 and CDR2: SSHAT, FNYEAQ (reference sequence). The CDR3 is made up of 19 amino acids. The CDR3 region is CASSSTGIQRPLAKNIQYF. CDR3 coding DNA: TGTGCTAGCAGCTCAACCGGGATTCAACGACCGCTAGCCAAAAACATTCAGTACTTC.

The chain uses TRBV2 and TRBJ2-7, with TRBD2 as a possible D gene (6 bases). Germline CDR1 is SNHLY and CDR2 is FYNNEI. V lost 3 bases and J lost 3, with 12 bases in between. The CDR3 contains 14 residues. The CDR3 reads CASSDSRLDYEQYF. CDR3 coding DNA: TGTGCCAGCAGTGATTCCAGACTAGACTACGAGCAGTACTTC.